Below, 10 T cell receptor beta chains from the same sample are listed, as sequenced in a study of T cell changes during pregnancy in multiple sclerosis. Data came from immunoSEQ multiplex PCR; TCRdb stores just in-frame clones and leaves some out. Counted here are about 60,000 clones, 80% to 95% occurring once; the ten biggest clones make up more than 0.7%. The material was peripheral blood, obtained in the first trimester of pregnancy. The origin of the receptors is a female donor with multiple sclerosis, enrolled in a pregnancy study.

The V gene is TRBV7-2, the J gene TRBJ1-1; unclear D gene. Germline V gene lookup returns CDR1 SGHTA and CDR2 FQGNSA. V shed 1 base and J shed 1 base, with 7 bases lying between them. This CDR3 spans 14 amino acids. CDR3 in amino acids: CASSLGVANTEAFF. CDR3 DNA: TGTGCCAGCAGCTTAGGGGTAGCGAACACTGAAGCTTTCTTT.

V is TRBV2 and J is TRBJ1-2; D is possibly TRBD1 (5 bases). Germline loops: CDR1 SNHLY, CDR2 FYNNEI. V lost 1 base, J lost 7 bases, and 19 bases lay in between. The CDR3 length is 16 residues. In DNA form, the CDR3 reads TGTGCCAGCAGTGAAGGGCAGGGAATCCTGGGGTTTGGCTACACCTTC. Its protein is CASSEGQGILGFGYTF.

V is TRBV7-9 and J is TRBJ2-7, with 7 bases that match TRBD1. CDR3 length: 14 amino acids. Germline V gene sequence: CDR1 SEHNR, CDR2 FQNEAQ (reference sequence). The ends lost 4 bases at V and 6 bases at J; junction bases unmatched: 9. CDR3 sequence (DNA): TGTGCCAGCAGCTCCCCGGACAGGAGCCCCGAGCAGTACTTC. Protein product: CASSSPDRSPEQYF. Complete variable domain (other parts from reference TRBV7-9 and TRBJ2-7): DTGVSQNPRHKITKRGQNVTFRCDPISEHNRLYWYRQTLGQGPEFLTYFQNEAQLEKSRLLSDRFSAERPKGSFSTLEIQRTEQGDSAMYLCASSSPDRSPEQYFGPGTRLTVT.

V is TRBV6-1 and J is TRBJ1-5; perhaps TRBD1 as D (5 bases). The CDR3 loop spans 14 amino acids. CDR1 is MNHNS and CDR2 is SASEGT in the germline V gene. The V and J ends lost 3 bases and 7 bases respectively, with 13 bases between them. CDR3: CASSEEGLRQPQHF. DNA for the CDR3: TGTGCCAGCAGTGAGGAGGGGCTGAGGCAGCCCCAGCATTTT.

V and J are TRBV10-3 and TRBJ2-7; 9 positions agree with TRBD1. Germline CDR1 is ENHRY and CDR2 is SYGVKD. This CDR3 comprises 13 residues. The V and J ends lost 8 bases and 2 bases, in that order; junction bases with no gene match: 4. The CDR3 sequence is CAIRDRETYEQYF. For the CDR3, the DNA is TGTGCCATCCGGGACAGGGAGACCTACGAGCAGTACTTC.

This clone was detected once. The rearrangement joins TRBV6-1 to TRBJ1-4, with D tentatively TRBD1 (6 bases). The CDR3 extends over 14 amino acids. Trimming took 7 bases from V and 8 from J, leaving 17 bases between them. Germline V gene sequence: CDR1 MNHNS, CDR2 SASEGT. The CDR3 sequence: CASINLGGREKLFF. The CDR3 DNA reads TGTGCCAGCATCAACCTAGGGGGAAGGGAAAAACTGTTTTTT.

The chain couples TRBV27 to TRBJ1-3; D is unclear. This CDR3 is built from 14 residues. V shed 5 bases and J shed 4 bases, with 12 bases lying between them. Germline-derived CDR1 and CDR2 are MNHEY and SMNVEV (reference sequence). The CDR3 is CASSPYRSGNTIYF. CDR3 nucleotides: TGTGCCAGCAGTCCTTACAGATCCGGAAACACCATATATTTT.

The V gene is TRBV11-2, the J gene TRBJ1-5; D perhaps matches TRBD1 (6 bases). CDR1 and CDR2 (germline): SGHAT, FQNNGV. V gave up 0 bases and J gave up 0 bases, with 6 bases separating them. The CDR3 has 15 amino acids. The CDR3 is CASSLDRGSNQPQHF. The CDR3 DNA sequence: TGTGCCAGCAGCTTAGACAGGGGTAGCAATCAGCCCCAGCATTTT.

This clone appeared a single time. This chain joins TRBV5-4 and TRBJ2-1, with TRBD2 identical over 7 bases. Germline loops: CDR1 SGHNT, CDR2 YYREEE (reference sequence). Unmatched junction bases numbered 9, after V lost 6 bases and J lost 6 bases. This CDR3 contains 14 residues. The CDR3 reads CASMDRGVGNEQFF. Written as DNA, the CDR3 is TGTGCCAGCATGGACCGGGGGGTTGGCAATGAGCAGTTCTTC. Full variable domain (outside the CDR3, taken from reference TRBV5-4 and TRBJ2-1): ETGVTQSPTHLIKTRGQQVTLRCSSQSGHNTVSWYQQALGQGPQFIFQYYREEENGRGNFPPRFSGLQFPNYSSELNVNALELDDSALYLCASMDRGVGNEQFFGPGTRLTVL.

Here the CDR3 reads CASSAGYYQETQYF. The CDR3 nucleotides read TGTGCCAGCAGCGCGGGGTACTACCAAGAGACCCAGTACTTC. This chain joins TRBV9 and TRBJ2-5, with a possible D match to TRBD2 (5 bases). V lost 3 bases, J lost 0 bases, and 9 bases lay in between. This CDR3 comprises 14 residues. Germline V gene data show CDR1 as SGDLS and CDR2 as YYNGEE.